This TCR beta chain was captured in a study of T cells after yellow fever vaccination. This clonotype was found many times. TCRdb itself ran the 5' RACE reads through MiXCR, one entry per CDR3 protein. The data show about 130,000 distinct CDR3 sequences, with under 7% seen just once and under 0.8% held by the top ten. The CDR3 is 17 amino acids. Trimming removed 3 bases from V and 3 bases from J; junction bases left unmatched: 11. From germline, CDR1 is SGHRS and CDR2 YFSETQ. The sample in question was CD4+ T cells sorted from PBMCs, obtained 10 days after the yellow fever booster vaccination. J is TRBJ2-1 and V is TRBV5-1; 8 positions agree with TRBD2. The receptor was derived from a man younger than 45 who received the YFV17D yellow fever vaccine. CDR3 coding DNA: TGCGCCAGCAGCTCCCTGGGGAGGAGCGGGAGCTACAATGAGCAGTTCTTC. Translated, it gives CASSSLGRSGSYNEQFF.